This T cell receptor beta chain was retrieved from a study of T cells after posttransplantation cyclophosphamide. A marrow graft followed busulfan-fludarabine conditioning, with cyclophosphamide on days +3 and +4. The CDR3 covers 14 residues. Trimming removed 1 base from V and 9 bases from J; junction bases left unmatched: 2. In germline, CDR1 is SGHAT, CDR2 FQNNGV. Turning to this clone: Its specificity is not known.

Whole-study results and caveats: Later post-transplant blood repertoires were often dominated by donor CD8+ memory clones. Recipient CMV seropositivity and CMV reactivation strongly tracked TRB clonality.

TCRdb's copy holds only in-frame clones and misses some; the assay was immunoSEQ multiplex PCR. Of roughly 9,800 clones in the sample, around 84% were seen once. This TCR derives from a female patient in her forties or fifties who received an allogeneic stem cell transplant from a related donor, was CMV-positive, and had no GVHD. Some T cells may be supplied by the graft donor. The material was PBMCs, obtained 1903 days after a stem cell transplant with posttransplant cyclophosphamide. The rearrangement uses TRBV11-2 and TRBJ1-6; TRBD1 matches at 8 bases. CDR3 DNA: TGTGCCAGCAGCTTAGGGCAGGGGGCTTCACCCCTCCACTTT. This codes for CASSLGQGASPLHF. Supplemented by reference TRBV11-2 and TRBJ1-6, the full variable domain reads EAGVAQSPRYKIIEKRQSVAFWCNPISGHATLYWYQQILGQGPKLLIQFQNNGVVDDSQLPKDRFSAERLKGVDSTLKIQPAKLEDSAVYLCASSLGQGASPLHFGNGTRLTVT.